Below are 2 T cell receptor beta chains sequenced from a single sample in a study of post-analysis software for immune sequencing data. Findings of the study overall: When patients were compared with controls, 4 or 5 TRBV segments were more frequent, TRBV5-6, TRBV5-1 and TRBV20-1 among them.

These receptors' targets are unknown. The TCR beta cDNA libraries contained unique molecular identifiers. MiXCR was run by TCRdb on the PCR reads, yielding one entry per CDR3 protein. Of fewer than 550,000 distinct CDR3 sequences listed, about a third are singletons. The specimen sequenced was blood. Receptors were obtained from a girl aged 2-17 years with multiple sclerosis.

J is TRBJ2-4 and V is TRBV6-2 or TRBV6-3, with D possibly being TRBD2 (5 bases). Near its end, the DNA agrees better with TRBJ2-7, so the J call may be wrong. CDR1 is MNHEY and CDR2 is SVGEGT in the germline V gene. This CDR3 spans 12 amino acids. CDR3 amino acids: CASSYMAGEQYF. The CDR3 nucleotides are TGTGCCAGCAGTTATATGGCGGGCGAGCAGTACTTC.

In regard to this clonotype: One junction end does not reproduce the germline sequence, and a read error may be involved. V usage is TRBV6-2 or TRBV6-3 and J usage is TRBJ1-5, with D tentatively TRBD1 (5 bases). The germline V gene has CDR1 MNHEY and CDR2 SVGEGT. The CDR3 sequence is 13 residues long. The CDR3 sequence: CACSYGQNQPQHF. The CDR3 bases are TGTGCCTGCAGCTACGGACAAAATCAGCCCCAGCATTTT.